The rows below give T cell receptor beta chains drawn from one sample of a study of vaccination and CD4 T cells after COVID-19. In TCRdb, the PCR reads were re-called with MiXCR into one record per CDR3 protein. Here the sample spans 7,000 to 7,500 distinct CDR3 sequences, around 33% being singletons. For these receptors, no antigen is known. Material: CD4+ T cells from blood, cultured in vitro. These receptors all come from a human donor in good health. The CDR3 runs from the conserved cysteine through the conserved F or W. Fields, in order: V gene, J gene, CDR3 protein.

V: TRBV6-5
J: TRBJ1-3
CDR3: CASSYNKPSGNTIYF

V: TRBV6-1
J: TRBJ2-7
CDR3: CASKDRGYEQYF

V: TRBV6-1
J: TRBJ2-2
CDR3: CASSETSITGELFF

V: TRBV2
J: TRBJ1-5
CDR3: CASKMDSLLAQHF

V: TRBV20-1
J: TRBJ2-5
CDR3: CSARDRVAGQTQYF

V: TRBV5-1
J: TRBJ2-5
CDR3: CASSFQETQYF

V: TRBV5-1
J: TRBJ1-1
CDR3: CASSFDRQEAFF

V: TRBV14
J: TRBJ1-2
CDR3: CASSQRTDDYGYTF

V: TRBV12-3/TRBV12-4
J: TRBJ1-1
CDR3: CASSLGPGLDTEAFF

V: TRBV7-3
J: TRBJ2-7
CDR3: CASSVLAGDTYEQYF

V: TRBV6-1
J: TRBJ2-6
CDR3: CASETSGGGANVLTF

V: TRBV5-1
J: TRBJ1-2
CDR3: CASSLDPGTYGYTF

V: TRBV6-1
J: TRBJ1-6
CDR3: CASTGQGTSYSPLHF

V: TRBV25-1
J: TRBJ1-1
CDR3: CASSGHEAFF

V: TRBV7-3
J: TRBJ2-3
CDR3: CASSLTGTDTQYF

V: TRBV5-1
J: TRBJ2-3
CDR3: CASSPRTEDADTQYF

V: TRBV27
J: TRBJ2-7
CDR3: CASSLTGRGSSYEQYF

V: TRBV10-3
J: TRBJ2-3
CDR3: CAIRMLAGDTQYF

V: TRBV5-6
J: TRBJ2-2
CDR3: CASSYRGHTGELFF

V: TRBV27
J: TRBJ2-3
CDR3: CASSFLGTGGGGTDTQYF

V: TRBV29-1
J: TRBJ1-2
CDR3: CSVGFLEGYTF

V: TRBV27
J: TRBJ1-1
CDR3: CASSFHSRQGALNTEAFF

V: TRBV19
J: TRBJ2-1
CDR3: CASSPGQARNEQFF

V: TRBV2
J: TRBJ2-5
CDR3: CASSGDFETQYF

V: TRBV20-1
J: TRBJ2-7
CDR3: CSASRTGGTYEQYF

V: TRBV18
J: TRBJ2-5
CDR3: CASSPGNQETQYF

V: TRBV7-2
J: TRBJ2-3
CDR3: CASSLGGHGSDTQYF

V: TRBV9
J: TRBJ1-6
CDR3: CASSPGTNNSPLHF

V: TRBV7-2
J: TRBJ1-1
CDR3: CASSSDSTTEAFF

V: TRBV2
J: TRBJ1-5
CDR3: CASGEDSPGQPQHF

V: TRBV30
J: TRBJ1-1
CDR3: CAWSPTPNTEAFF